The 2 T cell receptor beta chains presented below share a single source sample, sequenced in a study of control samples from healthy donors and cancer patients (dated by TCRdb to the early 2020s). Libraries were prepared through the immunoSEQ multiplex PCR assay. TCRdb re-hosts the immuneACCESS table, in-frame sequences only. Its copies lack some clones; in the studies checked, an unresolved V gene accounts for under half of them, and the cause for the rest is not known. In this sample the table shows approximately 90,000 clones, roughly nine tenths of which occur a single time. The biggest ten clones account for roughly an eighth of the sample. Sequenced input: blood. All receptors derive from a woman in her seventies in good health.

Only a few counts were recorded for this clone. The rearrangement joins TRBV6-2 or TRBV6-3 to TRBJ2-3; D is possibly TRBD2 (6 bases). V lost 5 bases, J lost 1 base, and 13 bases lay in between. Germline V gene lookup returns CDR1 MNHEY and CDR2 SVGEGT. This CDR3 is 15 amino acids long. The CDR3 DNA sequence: TGTGCCAGCAGTACGACTAGAAGGGGCACAGATACGCAGTATTTT. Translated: CASSTTRRGTDTQYF.

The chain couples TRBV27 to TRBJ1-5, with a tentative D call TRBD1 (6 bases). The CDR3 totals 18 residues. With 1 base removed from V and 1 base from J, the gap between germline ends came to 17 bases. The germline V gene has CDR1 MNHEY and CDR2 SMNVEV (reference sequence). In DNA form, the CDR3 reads TGTGCCAGCAGTTTATTCATGGGGGGGGGCCGGAGCAATCAGCCCCAGCATTTT. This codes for CASSLFMGGGRSNQPQHF.